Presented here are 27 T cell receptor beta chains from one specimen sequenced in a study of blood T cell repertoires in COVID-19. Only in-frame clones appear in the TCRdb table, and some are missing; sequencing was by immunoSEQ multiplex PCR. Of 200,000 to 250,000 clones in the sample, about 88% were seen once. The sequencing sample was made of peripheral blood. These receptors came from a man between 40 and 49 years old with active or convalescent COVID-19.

CDR3 sequence: CAWGRGGEQYF. The CDR3 DNA sequence: TGTGCCTGGGGGAGAGGGGGCGAGCAGTACTTC. V is TRBV30 and J is TRBJ2-7, with TRBD1 as a possible D gene (6 bases). Germline CDR1 is GTSNPN and CDR2 is SVGIG (reference sequence). The CDR3 sequence is 11 residues long. Trimming stripped 5 bases from V and 6 bases from J, with 11 bases between.

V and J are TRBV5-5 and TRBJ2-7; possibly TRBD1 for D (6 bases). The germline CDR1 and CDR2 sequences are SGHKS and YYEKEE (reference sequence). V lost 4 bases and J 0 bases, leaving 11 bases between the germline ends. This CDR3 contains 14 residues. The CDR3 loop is CASSRGSSSYEQYF. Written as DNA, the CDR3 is TGTGCCAGCAGCAGGGGGTCCAGCTCCTACGAGCAGTACTTC.

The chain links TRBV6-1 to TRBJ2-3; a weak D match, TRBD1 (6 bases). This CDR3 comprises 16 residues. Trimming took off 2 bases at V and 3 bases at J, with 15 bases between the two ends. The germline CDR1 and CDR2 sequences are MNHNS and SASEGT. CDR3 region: CASSEMKGEVTDTQYF. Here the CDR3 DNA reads TGTGCCAGCAGTGAAATGAAGGGGGAAGTGACAGATACGCAGTATTTT.

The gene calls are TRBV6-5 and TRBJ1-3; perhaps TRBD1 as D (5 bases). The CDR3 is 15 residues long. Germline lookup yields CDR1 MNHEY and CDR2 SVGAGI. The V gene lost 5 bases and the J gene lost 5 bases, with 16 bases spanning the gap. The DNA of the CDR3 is TGTGCCAGCAGTATCGATACAGGTTTTCGAAACACCATATATTTT. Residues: CASSIDTGFRNTIYF.

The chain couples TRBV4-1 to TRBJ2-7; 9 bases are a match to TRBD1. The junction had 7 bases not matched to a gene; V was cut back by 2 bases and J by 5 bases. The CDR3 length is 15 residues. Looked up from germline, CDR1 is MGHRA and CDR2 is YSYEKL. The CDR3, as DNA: TGCGCCAGCAGCCAACCGGGACAGGGTATACACGAGCAGTACTTC. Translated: CASSQPGQGIHEQYF.

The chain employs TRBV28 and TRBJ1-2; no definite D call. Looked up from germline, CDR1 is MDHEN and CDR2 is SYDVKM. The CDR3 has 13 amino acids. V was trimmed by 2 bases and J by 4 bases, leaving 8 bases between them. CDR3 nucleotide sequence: TGTGCCAGCAGTTTAAAACAGCTCTATGGCTACACCTTC. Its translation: CASSLKQLYGYTF.

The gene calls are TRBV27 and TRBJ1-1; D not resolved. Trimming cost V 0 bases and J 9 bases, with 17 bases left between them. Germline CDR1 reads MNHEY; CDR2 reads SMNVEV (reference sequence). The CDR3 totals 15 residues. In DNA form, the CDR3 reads TGTGCCAGCAGTTTATCATTCTTGGCGGAATCTAAAGCTTTCTTT. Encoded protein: CASSLSFLAESKAFF.

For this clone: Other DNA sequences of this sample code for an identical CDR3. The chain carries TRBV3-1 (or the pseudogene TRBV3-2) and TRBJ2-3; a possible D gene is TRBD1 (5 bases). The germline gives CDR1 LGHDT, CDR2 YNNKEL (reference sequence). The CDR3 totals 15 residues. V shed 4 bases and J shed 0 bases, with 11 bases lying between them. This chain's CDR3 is CASSPTSGSTDTQYF. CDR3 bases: TGTGCCAGCAGCCCGACGTCAGGGAGCACAGATACGCAGTATTTT.

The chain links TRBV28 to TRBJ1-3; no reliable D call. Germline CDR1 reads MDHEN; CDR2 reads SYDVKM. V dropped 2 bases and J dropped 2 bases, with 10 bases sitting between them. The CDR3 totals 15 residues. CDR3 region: CASSLIGGTGNTIYF. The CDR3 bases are TGTGCCAGCAGTTTAATCGGAGGAACTGGAAACACCATATATTTT.

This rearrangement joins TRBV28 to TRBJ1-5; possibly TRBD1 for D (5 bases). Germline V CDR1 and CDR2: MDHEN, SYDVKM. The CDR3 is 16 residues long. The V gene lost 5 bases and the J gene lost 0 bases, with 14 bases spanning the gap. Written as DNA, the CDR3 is TGTGCCAGCAGTCTTACAGGAGTCGATAGCAATCAGCCCCAGCATTTT. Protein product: CASSLTGVDSNQPQHF.

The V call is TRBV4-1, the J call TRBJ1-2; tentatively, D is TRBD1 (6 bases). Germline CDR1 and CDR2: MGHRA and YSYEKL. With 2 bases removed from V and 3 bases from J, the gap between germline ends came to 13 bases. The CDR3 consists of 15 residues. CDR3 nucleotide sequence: TGCGCCAGCAGCCAAACAGGGCACAGTTACTATGGCTACACCTTC. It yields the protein CASSQTGHSYYGYTF.

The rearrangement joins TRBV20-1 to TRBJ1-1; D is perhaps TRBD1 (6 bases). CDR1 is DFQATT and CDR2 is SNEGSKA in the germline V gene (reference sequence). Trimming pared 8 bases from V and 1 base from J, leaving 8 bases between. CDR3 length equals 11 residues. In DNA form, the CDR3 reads TGCAGTCGGGGACAGAACACTGAAGCTTTCTTT. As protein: CSRGQNTEAFF.

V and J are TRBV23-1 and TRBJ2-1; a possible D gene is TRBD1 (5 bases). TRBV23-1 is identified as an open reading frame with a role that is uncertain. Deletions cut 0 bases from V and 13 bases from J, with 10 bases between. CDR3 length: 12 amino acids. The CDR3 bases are TGCGCCAGCAGTCAATCGGAAAGGGGACAGTTCTTC. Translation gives CASSQSERGQFF.

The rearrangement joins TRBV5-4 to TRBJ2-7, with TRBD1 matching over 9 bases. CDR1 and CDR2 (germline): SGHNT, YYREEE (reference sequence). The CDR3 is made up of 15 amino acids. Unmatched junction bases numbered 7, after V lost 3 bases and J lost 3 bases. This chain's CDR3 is CASSSGQGWDYEQYF. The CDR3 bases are TGTGCCAGCAGCTCCGGACAGGGGTGGGACTACGAGCAGTACTTC.

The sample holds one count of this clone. This CDR3 reads CASSVGNLNTEAFF. In DNA, the CDR3 is TGTGCCAGCAGCGTCGGGAACTTGAACACTGAAGCTTTCTTT. The genes are TRBV9 and TRBJ1-1; the D is unclear. Trimming took 2 bases from V and 0 from J, leaving 8 bases between them. Germline CDR1 and CDR2: SGDLS and YYNGEE. The length of the CDR3 is 14 residues.

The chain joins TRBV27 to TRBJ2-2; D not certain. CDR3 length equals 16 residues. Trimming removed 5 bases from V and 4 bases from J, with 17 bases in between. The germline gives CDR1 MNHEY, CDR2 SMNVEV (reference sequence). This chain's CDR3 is CASSNITVSGTGELFF. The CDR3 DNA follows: TGTGCCAGCAGTAACATTACGGTTTCGGGCACCGGGGAGCTGTTTTTT.

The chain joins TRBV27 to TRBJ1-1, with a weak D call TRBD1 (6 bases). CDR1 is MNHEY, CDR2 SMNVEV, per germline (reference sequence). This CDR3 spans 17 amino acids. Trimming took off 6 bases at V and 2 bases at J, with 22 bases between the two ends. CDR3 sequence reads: CASRPLGAGVGNTEAFF. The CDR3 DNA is TGTGCCAGCAGACCACTGGGGGCTGGGGTGGGTAACACTGAAGCTTTCTTT.

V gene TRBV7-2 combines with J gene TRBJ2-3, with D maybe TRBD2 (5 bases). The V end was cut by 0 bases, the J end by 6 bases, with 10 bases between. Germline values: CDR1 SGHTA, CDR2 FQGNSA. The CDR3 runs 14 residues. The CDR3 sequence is CASSLAGSLDTQYF. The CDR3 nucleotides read TGTGCCAGCAGCTTAGCTGGGAGCCTCGATACGCAGTATTTT. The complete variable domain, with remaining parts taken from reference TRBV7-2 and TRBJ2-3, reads GAGVSQSPSNKVTEKGKDVELRCDPISGHTALYWYRQSLGQGLEFLIYFQGNSAPDKSGLPSDRFSAERTGGSVSTLTIQRTQQEDSAVYLCASSLAGSLDTQYFGPGTRLTVL.

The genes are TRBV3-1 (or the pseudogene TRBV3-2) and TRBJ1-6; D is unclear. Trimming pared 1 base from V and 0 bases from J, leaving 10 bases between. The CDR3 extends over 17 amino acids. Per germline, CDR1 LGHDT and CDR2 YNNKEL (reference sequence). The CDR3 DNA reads TGTGCCAGCAGCCAAGTGGGAGGGAGCTCCTATAATTCACCCCTCCACTTT. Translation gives CASSQVGGSSYNSPLHF.

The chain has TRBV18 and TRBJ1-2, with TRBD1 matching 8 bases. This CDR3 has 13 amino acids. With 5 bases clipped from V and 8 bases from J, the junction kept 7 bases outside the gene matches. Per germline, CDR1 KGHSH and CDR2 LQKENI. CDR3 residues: CASSSSGTGGYTF. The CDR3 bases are TGTGCCAGCTCAAGCTCAGGGACAGGCGGCTACACCTTC.

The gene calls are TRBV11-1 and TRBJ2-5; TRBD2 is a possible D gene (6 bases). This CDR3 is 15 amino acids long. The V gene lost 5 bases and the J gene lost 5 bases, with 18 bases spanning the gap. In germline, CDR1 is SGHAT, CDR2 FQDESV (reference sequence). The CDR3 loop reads CASSRTPGGRETQYF. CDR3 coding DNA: TGTGCCAGCAGCCGTACGCCCGGGGGAAGGGAGACCCAGTACTTC.

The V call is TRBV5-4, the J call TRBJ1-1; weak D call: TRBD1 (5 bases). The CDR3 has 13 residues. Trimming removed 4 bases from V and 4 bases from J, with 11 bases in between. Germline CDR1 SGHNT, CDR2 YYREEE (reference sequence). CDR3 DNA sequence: TGTGCCAGCAGCGAAGGGGCCGGCACTGAAGCTTTCTTT. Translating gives CASSEGAGTEAFF.

CDR3 in amino acids: CSASGTSGLTYEQYF. CDR3 nucleotides: TGCAGTGCTAGTGGGACATCAGGTCTCACCTACGAGCAGTACTTC. The chain joins TRBV20-1 to TRBJ2-7; TRBD1 might be the D (6 bases). This CDR3 region has 15 residues. V gave up 3 bases and J gave up 2 bases, with 17 bases separating them. CDR1 DFQATT and CDR2 SNEGSKA come from the germline V gene (reference sequence).

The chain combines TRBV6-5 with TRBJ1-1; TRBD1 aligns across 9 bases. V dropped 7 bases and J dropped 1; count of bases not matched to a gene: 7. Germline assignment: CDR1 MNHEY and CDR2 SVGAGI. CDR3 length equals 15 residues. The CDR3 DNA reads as TGTGCCAGCAAGCGGGACAGGGATCCGAACACTGAAGCTTTCTTT. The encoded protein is CASKRDRDPNTEAFF.

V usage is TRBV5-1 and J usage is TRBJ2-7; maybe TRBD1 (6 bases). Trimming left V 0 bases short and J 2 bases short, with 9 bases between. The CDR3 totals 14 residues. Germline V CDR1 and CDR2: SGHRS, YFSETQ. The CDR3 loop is CASSLGTATYEQYF. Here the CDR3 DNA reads TGCGCCAGCAGCTTGGGGACAGCCACCTACGAGCAGTACTTC.

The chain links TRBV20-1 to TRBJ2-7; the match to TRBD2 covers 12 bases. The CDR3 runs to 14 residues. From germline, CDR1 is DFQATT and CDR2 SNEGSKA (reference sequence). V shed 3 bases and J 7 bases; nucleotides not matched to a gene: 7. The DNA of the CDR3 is TGCAGTGCTAGTAGACTAGCGGGGGCAGGGGAGCAGTACTTC. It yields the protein CSASRLAGAGEQYF.

This CDR3 reads CASSLVETGELFF. The DNA of the CDR3 is TGTGCCAGCAGCCTAGTCGAGACCGGGGAGCTGTTTTTT. The chain has TRBV11-2 and TRBJ2-2; D unclear. With 5 bases removed from V and 5 bases from J, the gap between germline ends came to 9 bases. Germline-derived CDR1 and CDR2 are SGHAT and FQNNGV. The CDR3 is 13 residues long.